This T cell receptor (beta chain) was profiled in a study of CD8+ T cells in alopecia areata. The CDR3 extends over 14 amino acids. The V and J ends lost 4 bases and 5 bases respectively, with 11 bases between them. Germline loops: CDR1 SGHTA, CDR2 FQGNSA. Following RNA extraction, reverse transcription yielded cDNA that acted as the sequencing template. Repertoires were generated with immunoSEQ multiplex PCR, while TCRdb's copy carries only in-frame clones and drops some. Of about 140,000 clones in the sample, roughly four fifths are singletons; the top ten hold 25%. The sample's treatment: oral pan-JAK inhibitor, 5-10 mg twice daily.

This TCR was sampled from a human donor with alopecia areata. The chain employs TRBV7-2 and TRBJ2-2; D is unresolved. This sample comprised CD8+ T cells sorted from blood, obtained at week 4, from a patient treated with tofacitinib. The CDR3 is CASSSLDLTGELFF. Written as DNA, the CDR3 is TGTGCCAGCAGCTCGCTCGACTTAACCGGGGAGCTGTTTTTT.